The 28 T cell receptor beta chains reported below all come from one sample, sequenced in a study of CXCR3-negative and CXCR3-positive naive CD8 T cells. Broader study findings: Greater hydrophobicity was found in TRB CDR3s of CXCR3-positive naive cells than of CXCR3-negative naive cells.

Through 5' RACE with UMI labels, the TRB cDNA libraries were prepared. No DNA is given; TCRdb re-called the 5' RACE reads and lists each CDR3 protein once. The sample table sets out roughly 61,000 distinct CDR3 sequences. Their target antigens are unknown. Sequencing input: naive CXCR3+ CD8+ T cells from blood. The subset is: CD45RO-CCR7+CD27+CD95- naive CD8+ T cells expressing CXCR3 (TNR3+). These receptor sequences come from a human donor in good health. Some clones in this sample may be carry-over from other donors' samples.

The genes are TRBV7-2 and TRBJ2-1; as DNA is missing, the TRBD2 call by TCRdb cannot be tested. Germline V lookup: CDR1 SGHTA, CDR2 FQGNSA. The CDR3 runs to 16 residues. CDR3 residues: CASSIDSSGWGNEQFF.

This chain joins TRBV4-3 and TRBJ1-1; TCRdb's D call of TRBD1 is untestable without DNA. The CDR3 has 16 amino acids. CDR1 LGHNA and CDR2 YSLEER come from the germline V gene. CDR3 protein: CVSSQDPDRGQVEAFF.

The chain has TRBV14 and TRBJ1-5; the D gene TCRdb calls, TRBD1, cannot be checked with no DNA. The CDR3 sequence is 16 residues long. Per the germline V gene, CDR1 is SGHDN and CDR2 is FVKESK. The CDR3 loop reads CASSQDQGAPSKPQHF. Variable domain in full (rest from reference TRBV14 and TRBJ1-5): EAGVTQFPSHSVIEKGQTVTLRCDPISGHDNLYWYRRVMGKEIKFLLHFVKESKQDESGMPNNRFLAERTGGTYSTLKVQPAELEDSGVYFCASSQDQGAPSKPQHFGDGTRLSIL.

The chain's CDR3 is CASSLTGKTQPQHF. V and J are TRBV7-8 and TRBJ1-5; TCRdb calls TRBD1, which cannot be checked without DNA. The CDR3 covers 14 residues. Germline lookup yields CDR1 SGHVS and CDR2 FQNEAQ. Looking up the rest from reference TRBV7-8 and TRBJ1-5 gives the full variable domain: GAGVSQSPRYKVAKRGQDVALRCDPISGHVSLFWYQQALGQGPEFLTYFQNEAQLDKSGLPSDRFFAERPEGSVSTLKIQRTQQEDSAVYLCASSLTGKTQPQHFGDGTRLSIL.

The chain couples TRBV9 to TRBJ2-3; TCRdb reports TRBD1, a call that lacks DNA to check it against. The CDR3 contains 14 residues. Germline CDR1 SGDLS, CDR2 YYNGEE. The CDR3 spells CASSEGQGTDTQYF.

The chain links TRBV6-2 or TRBV6-3 to TRBJ2-1. Germline CDR1 and CDR2: MNHEY and SVGEGT. The CDR3 is 11 amino acids. The CDR3: CATYSYNEQFF.

The V call is TRBV4-1, the J call TRBJ2-7; TCRdb reports TRBD2, a call that lacks DNA to check it against. Germline loops: CDR1 MGHRA, CDR2 YSYEKL. This CDR3 is 15 amino acids long. The CDR3 reads CASSQGDSRAYEQYF.

The chain carries TRBV5-4 and TRBJ1-2; TCRdb's D call, TRBD1, is unchecked because there is no DNA. Per the germline V gene, CDR1 is SGHNT and CDR2 is YYREEE (reference sequence). The length of the CDR3 is 13 residues. The CDR3 spells CASNLQDAYNLTF.

V gene TRBV12-3 or TRBV12-4 combines with J gene TRBJ1-1; absent DNA, TCRdb's TRBD1 call cannot be checked. The length of the CDR3 is 17 residues. CDR3 loop: CASSLVGGDPWDTEAFF.

V and J are TRBV29-1 and TRBJ2-5; without DNA, the TCRdb call of TRBD2 cannot be checked. There are 14 residues in the CDR3. The germline V gene encodes CDR1 SQVTM and CDR2 ANQGSEA. CDR3 protein: CSVELAAYQETQYF.

The chain links TRBV4-2 to TRBJ2-7; TCRdb reports TRBD1, a call that lacks DNA to check it against. Germline V lookup: CDR1 LGHNA, CDR2 YNFKEQ. The CDR3 sequence is 16 residues long. The CDR3 reads CASSQNSEGGTYEQYF.

This chain joins TRBV2 and TRBJ1-1; TCRdb proposes TRBD1, but this gene call is untestable without DNA. CDR1 SNHLY and CDR2 FYNNEI come from the germline V gene. This CDR3 is 12 amino acids long. The CDR3: CATTQGGTEAFF.

The chain has TRBV27 and TRBJ2-1; the TCRdb D gene call, TRBD1, has no DNA to confirm it. Germline CDR1 and CDR2: MNHEY and SMNVEV (reference sequence). CDR3 size: 15 residues. CDR3 sequence reads: CASSSQDRAYNEQFF.

The chain is built from TRBV21-1 and TRBJ1-2; TCRdb's D gene call, TRBD1, goes unchecked for lack of DNA. TRBV21-1 is a documented pseudogene. This CDR3 is 18 amino acids long. CDR3 loop: CASSKWSEVTGPGYGYTF.

J is TRBJ2-1 and V is TRBV6-5; no DNA is available, so the TRBD1 call from TCRdb remains unchecked. Germline CDR1 reads MNHEY; CDR2 reads SVGAGI. The CDR3 is 21 residues long. CDR3 region: CASSYQGTGNFWAETDNEQFF.

The CDR3 sequence is CASSFVGQPQHF. V gene TRBV13 combines with J gene TRBJ1-5. The CDR3 has 12 residues. CDR1 is PRHDT, CDR2 FYEKMQ, per germline (reference sequence).

V and J are TRBV3-1 and TRBJ2-1; TCRdb returns TRBD1, unconfirmable since there is no DNA. This CDR3 is 16 amino acids long. Germline V gene lookup returns CDR1 LGHDT and CDR2 YNNKEL (reference sequence). The CDR3 region is CASSHSGTGVFNEQFF.

CDR3 amino acids: CASSYGQGNEQFF. This chain links TRBV6-6 with TRBJ2-1; lacking DNA, the TRBD1 call made by TCRdb goes unchecked. Germline V CDR1 and CDR2: MNHNY, SVGAGI (reference sequence). This CDR3 spans 13 amino acids.

The chain combines TRBV20-1 with TRBJ2-7; TCRdb selects TRBD1, and the lack of DNA leaves this call unchecked. The CDR3 is 17 residues long. Germline values: CDR1 DFQATT, CDR2 SNEGSKA (reference sequence). CDR3 loop: CSARDLWDTRKSYEQYF.

The chain couples TRBV29-1 to TRBJ1-5; TCRdb indicates TRBD1, and absent DNA this call remains unverified. Germline assignment: CDR1 SQVTM and CDR2 ANQGSEA. CDR3 length: 12 residues. The CDR3 is CSVGWGNQPQHF.

This chain links TRBV28 with TRBJ2-3; with no DNA, the TCRdb D assignment of TRBD1 cannot be verified. Germline values: CDR1 MDHEN, CDR2 SYDVKM. The CDR3 covers 12 residues. The CDR3 sequence is CASRQGVDTQYF.

This chain joins TRBV6-2 or TRBV6-3 and TRBJ2-4; absent DNA, TCRdb's TRBD2 call cannot be checked. The CDR3 loop spans 17 amino acids. Germline values: CDR1 MNHEY, CDR2 SVGEGT. CDR3 sequence: CASSYDTSGGVQNIQYF.

V is TRBV7-9 and J is TRBJ2-2; the TCRdb call, TRBD1, lacks DNA for checking. CDR3 length equals 16 residues. CDR1 and CDR2 (germline): SEHNR, FQNEAQ (reference sequence). The CDR3: CASSLETGPNTGELFF.

V is TRBV7-2 and J is TRBJ2-5; TCRdb calls TRBD2, which cannot be checked without DNA. Germline CDR1 and CDR2: SGHTA and FQGNSA. CDR3 length: 18 amino acids. The CDR3 loop reads CASSLLSLAGGPGETQYF.

The V and J genes are TRBV7-9 and TRBJ1-1; TCRdb's assignment of TRBD1 cannot be checked, as there is no DNA. The germline gives CDR1 SEHNR, CDR2 FQNEAQ (reference sequence). CDR3 length equals 16 residues. CDR3 amino acids: CASRLSGQGSYTEAFF.

The CDR3 loop is CASSFREGFNEQFF. J is TRBJ2-1 and V is TRBV27; TCRdb selects TRBD2, and the lack of DNA leaves this call unchecked. Germline-derived CDR1 and CDR2 are MNHEY and SMNVEV (reference sequence). There are 14 residues in the CDR3.

This chain connects TRBV11-3 to TRBJ2-1; checking the TCRdb D call of TRBD1 is not possible without DNA. The CDR3 extends over 14 amino acids. Germline CDR1 SGHNT, CDR2 YENEEA. CDR3 loop: CASSLGLDRGKRFF.

V is TRBV29-1 and J is TRBJ2-3; the TCRdb D gene call, TRBD1, has no DNA to confirm it. The CDR3 has 17 amino acids. The V gene's germline CDR1 is SQVTM and CDR2 ANQGSEA. CDR3 sequence: CSLSGIDGRGRVDTQYF.